A selection of T cell receptor beta chains follows, all from one sample in a study of T cells after posttransplantation cyclophosphamide. Generated by immunoSEQ multiplex PCR, the TCRdb table keeps only in-frame clones and is missing some. The table shows about 2,000 clones, with approximately 73% occurring only once. The input for sequencing was CD8+ T cells sorted from PBMCs, taken roughly 220 days after a stem cell transplant with posttransplant cyclophosphamide. The source is a male patient aged 30 to 40 who received an allogeneic stem cell transplant from a related donor, was CMV-positive, and had no GVHD. Part of the T cell pool may stem from the graft donor. Each CDR3 is given with its conserved first and last residue. Fields, in order: J gene, V gene, clone size, D gene, CDR3 DNA, CDR3 protein. The D gene is left open where the match is weak. A clone size is listed for some rows: how often the clone was seen (once, few, many), or a class if it is expanded.

>TRBJ2-7|TRBV4-1|NA|NA
TGCGCCAGCAGCCAAGAGACAGGGACCGGAGGGTACGAGCAGTACTTC
CASSQETGTGGYEQYF
>TRBJ2-5|TRBV7-8|NA|NA
TGTGCCAGCAGCCCTCCTGAACAACAAGAGACCCAGTACTTC
CASSPPEQQETQYF
>TRBJ2-3|TRBV4-3|few|NA
TGCGCCAGCAGCCAAGATCTCCTGACAGCGAACATCTTGAATACGCAGTATTTT
CASSQDLLTANILNTQYF
>TRBJ2-7|TRBV5-8|once|NA
TGTGCCAGCAGCTTGGCCTACTCCTACGAGCAGTACTTC
CASSLAYSYEQYF
>TRBJ2-7|TRBV4-1|NA|NA
TGCGCCAGCAGCCAAGAACCCCGGGTCCTATACGAGCAGTACTTC
CASSQEPRVLYEQYF
>TRBJ2-7|TRBV14|NA|NA
TGTGCCAGCAGCCAAGTGGGCTGGGAGCAGTACTTC
CASSQVGWEQYF
>TRBJ1-6|TRBV7-9|hyperexpanded|NA
TGTGCCAGCAGCTTCAGGGACACCCCGAGCTCCTATAATTCACCCCTCCACTTT
CASSFRDTPSSYNSPLHF
>TRBJ2-2|TRBV7-6|hyperexpanded|TRBD2
TGTGCCAGCAGCCCGACGTCGTCGACTAGCTTGGCGGGGGAGCTGTTTTTT
CASSPTSSTSLAGELFF
>TRBJ2-3|TRBV19|NA|NA
TGTGCCAGTAGTATTGCAGCGGGTGGCATAGATACGCAGTATTTT
CASSIAAGGIDTQYF
>TRBJ2-7|TRBV2|few|NA
TGTGCCAGCGGGGAAGAGGGGCCCTACGAGCAGTACTTC
CASGEEGPYEQYF
>TRBJ2-7|TRBV18|NA|NA
TGTGCCAGCTCACCACTGTGGGAGGACGAGCAGTACTTC
CASSPLWEDEQYF
>TRBJ1-1|TRBV27|NA|TRBD1
TGTGCCAGCAGGAGACAGGGGTTAGTGACTGAAGCTTTCTTT
CASRRQGLVTEAFF
>TRBJ2-5|TRBV28|NA|NA
TGTGCCAGCAGCCTGGCACGGACAGTGCAAGAGACCCAGTACTTC
CASSLARTVQETQYF
>TRBJ2-1|TRBV4-1|NA|NA
TGCGCCAGCAGCCACCCGGGTGGTGAGCAGTTCTTC
CASSHPGGEQFF
>TRBJ2-1|TRBV15|NA|TRBD2
TGTGCCACCAGAGGGACAAGTCGACTAGCGGAATACAATGAGCAGTTCTTC
CATRGTSRLAEYNEQFF
>TRBJ2-1|TRBV18|NA|TRBD1
TGTGCCAGCTCACCATTGTGGGACAGGGGGTACAATGAGCAGTTCTTC
CASSPLWDRGYNEQFF
>TRBJ2-5|TRBV6-5|NA|NA
TGTGCCAGCAGCCTACTAGGGTCGGAGACCCAGTACTTC
CASSLLGSETQYF
>TRBJ2-4|TRBV10-2|NA|NA
TGCGCCAGCAGTGAGGGGGCTTTAGCCAAAAACATTCAGTACTTC
CASSEGALAKNIQYF
>TRBJ1-2|TRBV13|NA|TRBD1
TGTGCCAGCAGCTCACCTTCGGACAGGGCTAACTATGGCTACACCTTC
CASSSPSDRANYGYTF
>TRBJ1-2|TRBV29-1|NA|TRBD1
TGCAGCGTCGAGGACAGGAGCTATGGCTACACCTTC
CSVEDRSYGYTF
>TRBJ2-7|TRBV27|NA|TRBD2
TGTGCCAGCAGTTTATCCCCTAGCGGCTACGAGCAGTACTTC
CASSLSPSGYEQYF
>TRBJ2-7|TRBV28|NA|TRBD2
TGTGCCAGCAGTTTGGGGGGGACGGCGGGTGAGCAGTACTTC
CASSLGGTAGEQYF
>TRBJ2-1|TRBV2|NA|TRBD2
TGTGCCAGCAGTGGGCGGCTAGCGGGAGTTTTTGAGCAGTTCTTC
CASSGRLAGVFEQFF
>TRBJ2-4|TRBV4-3|NA|NA
TGCGCCAGCAGCCAAGTGCCTAGCGTAGCCAAAAACATTCAGTACTTC
CASSQVPSVAKNIQYF
>TRBJ1-1|TRBV18|NA|TRBD1
TGTGCCAGCTCGCGGACAACAGGGGAATTGGGTGAAGCTTTCTTT
CASSRTTGELGEAFF
>TRBJ1-1|TRBV30|NA|TRBD1
TGTGCCTGGTCAGGGGGCGGGAGGGCTGAAGCTTTCTTT
CAWSGGGRAEAFF
>TRBJ2-7|TRBV7-9|NA|TRBD2
TGTGCCAGCATGCCCTTGACTAGCGGGAGCTACGAGCAGTACTTC
CASMPLTSGSYEQYF
>TRBJ2-7|TRBV7-2|NA|NA
TGTGCCAGCAGCAAAACTGAGTCATACTACGAGCAGTACTTC
CASSKTESYYEQYF
>TRBJ1-1|TRBV7-3|NA|NA
TGTGCCAGCAGCCGAATTTTCTTACAGATATTGAGCACTGAAGCTTTCTTT
CASSRIFLQILSTEAFF
>TRBJ2-1|TRBV2|NA|TRBD1
TGTGCCAGCAGTGGGCAGGGGGTTGAGCAGTTCTTC
CASSGQGVEQFF
>TRBJ2-7|TRBV7-9|NA|NA
TGTGCCAGCAGGGCAAAGATCGGACAGTACTACGAGCAGTACTTC
CASRAKIGQYYEQYF
>TRBJ1-1|TRBV15|few|NA
TGTGCCACCGGGAGGGGGTCGGACACTGAAGCTTTCTTT
CATGRGSDTEAFF
>TRBJ1-6|TRBV6-4|NA|NA
TGTGCCAGCAGTGACGACTTTGGAGATTCACCCCTCCACTTT
CASSDDFGDSPLHF
>TRBJ2-7|TRBV15|NA|TRBD1
TGTGCCACCAGCACTCGGACAGGGTGGGGCTACGAGCAGTACTTC
CATSTRTGWGYEQYF
>TRBJ2-2|TRBV5-6|NA|NA
TGTGCCAGCAGCCGGGTATACGGGGAGCTGTTTTTT
CASSRVYGELFF
>TRBJ2-1|TRBV11-2|NA|TRBD2
TGTGCCAGCAGCTCACTAGCGGGGGGTTTTTCCTACAATGAGCAGTTCTTC
CASSSLAGGFSYNEQFF
>TRBJ2-3|TRBV27|NA|TRBD2
TGTGCCAACCTATTGGGGGGGGGTGACACAGATACGCAGTATTTT
CANLLGGGDTDTQYF
>TRBJ1-2|TRBV6-6|NA|NA
TGTGCCATCCGACAGCCATATGGCTACACCTTC
CAIRQPYGYTF
>TRBJ2-1|TRBV27|NA|TRBD2
TGTGCCAGCAGTTGGCAGCGGGAGGGTGTACATGAGCAGTTCTTC
CASSWQREGVHEQFF
>TRBJ2-5|TRBV9|NA|TRBD1
TGTGCCAGCAGCGCCCCGGGACAGGGGCAAGAGACCCAGTACTTC
CASSAPGQGQETQYF
>TRBJ2-7|TRBV5-1|NA|TRBD1
TGCGCCAGCAGCTTGGGAACTCAGGGGGCCGCGAGAGAGCAGTACTTC
CASSLGTQGAAREQYF
>TRBJ1-1|TRBV7-9|NA|TRBD1
TGTGCCAGCAGCTTGACAGGGGGCATGAACACTGAAGCTTTCTTT
CASSLTGGMNTEAFF
>TRBJ2-2|TRBV11-2|NA|NA
TGTGCCAGCCTGCGGGGGAACACCGGGGAGCTGTTTTTT
CASLRGNTGELFF
>TRBJ2-1|TRBV25-1|NA|TRBD2
TGTGCCAGCGGATTACTAGCGGGGGGGCCTAGTTTTGAGAAGTTCTTC
CASGLLAGGPSFEKFF
>TRBJ2-1|TRBV27|NA|NA
TGTGCCAGCAGTTTAGTCGGTCCCCTAGATTACAATGAGCAGTTCTTC
CASSLVGPLDYNEQFF
>TRBJ2-1|TRBV28|once|TRBD2
TGTGCCAGTTCAAGTTTGACTAGCGGTAATCACCACCCATACAATGAGCAGTTCTTC
CASSSLTSGNHHPYNEQFF
>TRBJ2-7|TRBV4-2|NA|NA
TGTGCCAGCAGCCAAGATTCCCTGGTCGGCTCCTACGAGCAGTACTTC
CASSQDSLVGSYEQYF
>TRBJ2-5|TRBV2|NA|NA
TGTGCCAGCAGTGAAGCGCTTCAGTGGGGGCGAGAGACCCAGTACTTC
CASSEALQWGRETQYF
>TRBJ2-5|TRBV6-5|once|TRBD1
TGTGCCAGCCACCCGACAGGGGGTTCAGAGACCCAGTACTTC
CASHPTGGSETQYF
>TRBJ1-1|TRBV19|NA|NA
TGTGCCAGTAGTTCAGGACGGAGGGGCACTGAAGCTTTCTTT
CASSSGRRGTEAFF
>TRBJ2-5|TRBV4-1|once|TRBD2
TGCGCCAGCAGCCAAAGACTAGCGGGGGTACAAGAGACCCAGTACTTC
CASSQRLAGVQETQYF
>TRBJ2-2|TRBV7-9|few|TRBD1
TGTGCCAGCAGCTTGGTTCAGGGGGACACCGGGGAGCTGTTTTTT
CASSLVQGDTGELFF
>TRBJ1-1|TRBV19|NA|NA
TGTGCCAGTAGTATCGACAGGAACACTGAAGCTTTCTTT
CASSIDRNTEAFF
>TRBJ2-3|TRBV4-1|once|NA
TGCGCCAGCAGCTTAGCTCCGGGGGGCATCGGCACAGATACGCAGTATTTT
CASSLAPGGIGTDTQYF
>TRBJ2-5|TRBV4-1|NA|TRBD1
TGCGCCAGCAGCTACAGGGGGCCGGGAGAGACCCAGTACTTC
CASSYRGPGETQYF
>TRBJ1-2|TRBV4-2|NA|TRBD1
TGTGCCAGCAGCCAAGATTTAGGGACAGGGGGTTTTTATTATGGCTACACCTTC
CASSQDLGTGGFYYGYTF
>TRBJ2-5|TRBV4-1|NA|TRBD1
TGCGCCAGCAGCCAACTAACAGGGGGCAAGGGTGAGACCCAGTACTTC
CASSQLTGGKGETQYF
>TRBJ1-4|TRBV30|few|TRBD1
TGTGCCTGGAGTGTGGTCAGGGGGCCGAGTGAAAAACTGTTTTTT
CAWSVVRGPSEKLFF